This passage covers 5 T cell receptor beta chains from one sample sequenced in a study of blood T cell repertoires in COVID-19. Data came from immunoSEQ multiplex PCR; TCRdb stores just in-frame clones and leaves some out. The sample records hundreds of thousands of clones, about 90% being singletons. Sequenced: PBMCs or T cells enriched from blood (not recorded which). Every receptor here comes from a woman aged 30 to 39 who had recovered from COVID-19.

The rearrangement uses TRBV7-2 and TRBJ2-2, with 10 bases lining up with TRBD1. The CDR3 runs to 17 residues. Per germline, CDR1 SGHTA and CDR2 FQGNSA. V lost 3 bases to trimming and J lost 1 base; unmatched junction nucleotides: 5. CDR3 in amino acids: CASSLTGGQKNTGELFF. In DNA form, the CDR3 reads TGTGCCAGCAGCTTGACAGGGGGCCAAAAGAACACCGGGGAGCTGTTTTTT.

This chain links TRBV29-1 with TRBJ2-1; TRBD2 might be the D (6 bases). The CDR3 covers 11 residues. The V end lost 4 bases, the J end lost 13 bases, and 14 bases lay between the germline ends. The germline CDR1 and CDR2 sequences are SQVTM and ANQGSEA. CDR3 nucleotides: TGCAGCGTTGTAACTAGCACGAATCAGTTCTTC. Translation: CSVVTSTNQFF.

This clone was found a few times. The gene calls are TRBV7-8 and TRBJ1-1; D uncertain. The CDR3 spans 17 residues. Germline-derived CDR1 and CDR2 are SGHVS and FQNEAQ. V lost 1 base to trimming and J lost 4 bases, with 19 bases between them. In DNA form, the CDR3 reads TGTGCCAGCAGCTTAGGTGCCCTAGGAGTTCCGGGCACTGAAGCTTTCTTT. Translation gives CASSLGALGVPGTEAFF. Based on the CDR3 plus reference TRBV7-8 and TRBJ1-1, the full variable domain is GAGVSQSPRYKVAKRGQDVALRCDPISGHVSLFWYQQALGQGPEFLTYFQNEAQLDKSGLPSDRFFAERPEGSVSTLKIQRTQQEDSAVYLCASSLGALGVPGTEAFFGQGTRLTVV.

V is TRBV3-1 (or the pseudogene TRBV3-2) and J is TRBJ1-1, with D possibly TRBD1 on 6 matching bases. The germline V and J ends were trimmed by 6 bases and 2 bases, with 13 bases remaining between them. CDR3 length: 14 amino acids. Looked up from germline, CDR1 is LGHDT and CDR2 is YNNKEL (reference sequence). The CDR3 nucleotides are TGTGCCAGCAGTCTCGACAGGCCCAACACTGAAGCTTTCTTT. This sequence encodes CASSLDRPNTEAFF.

This chain joins TRBV7-9 and TRBJ2-4; 10 nucleotides line up with TRBD2. Per germline, CDR1 SEHNR and CDR2 FQNEAQ (reference sequence). This CDR3 comprises 16 residues. The V and J ends lost 5 bases and 0 bases, in that order; junction bases with no gene match: 4. The CDR3 bases are TGTGCCAGCAGCCCGACTAGCGGGTTAGCCAAAAACATTCAGTACTTC. Translating gives CASSPTSGLAKNIQYF.